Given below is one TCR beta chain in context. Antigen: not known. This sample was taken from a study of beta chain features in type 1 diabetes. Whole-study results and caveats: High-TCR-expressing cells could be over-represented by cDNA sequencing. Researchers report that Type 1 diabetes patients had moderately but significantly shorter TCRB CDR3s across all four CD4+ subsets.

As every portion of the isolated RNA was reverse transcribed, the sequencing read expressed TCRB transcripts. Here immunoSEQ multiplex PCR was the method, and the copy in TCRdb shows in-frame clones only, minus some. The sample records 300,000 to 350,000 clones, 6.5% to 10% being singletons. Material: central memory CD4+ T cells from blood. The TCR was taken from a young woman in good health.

In DNA form, the CDR3 reads TGTGCCAGCAGCTCCGCTAGCGGGAGGTCCTACAATGAGCAGTTCTTC. It translates to CASSSASGRSYNEQFF. V and J are TRBV7-9 and TRBJ2-1; TRBD2 matches 11 bases. Losses at the gene ends were 4 bases for V and 1 base for J; bases not matched to a gene: 3. The germline V gene has CDR1 SEHNR and CDR2 FQNEAQ (reference sequence). The CDR3 totals 16 residues.